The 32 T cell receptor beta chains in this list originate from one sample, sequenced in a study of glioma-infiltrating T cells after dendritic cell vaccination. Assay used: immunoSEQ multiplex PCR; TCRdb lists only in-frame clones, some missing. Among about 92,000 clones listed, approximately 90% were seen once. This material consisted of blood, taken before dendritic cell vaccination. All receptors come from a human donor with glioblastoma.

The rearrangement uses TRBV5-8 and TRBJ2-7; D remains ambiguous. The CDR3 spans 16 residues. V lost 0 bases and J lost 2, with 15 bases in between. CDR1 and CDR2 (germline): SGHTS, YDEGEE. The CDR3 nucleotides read TGTGCCAGCAGCTTGGGTTGGTCGGGTGCCACCTACGAGCAGTACTTC. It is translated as CASSLGWSGATYEQYF.

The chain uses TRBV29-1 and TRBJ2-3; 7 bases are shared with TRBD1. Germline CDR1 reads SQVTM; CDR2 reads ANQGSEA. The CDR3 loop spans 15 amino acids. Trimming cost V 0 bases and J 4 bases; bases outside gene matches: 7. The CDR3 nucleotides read TGCAGCGTTGAAGATATCCGGGACAGTGCAGATACGCAGTATTTT. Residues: CSVEDIRDSADTQYF.

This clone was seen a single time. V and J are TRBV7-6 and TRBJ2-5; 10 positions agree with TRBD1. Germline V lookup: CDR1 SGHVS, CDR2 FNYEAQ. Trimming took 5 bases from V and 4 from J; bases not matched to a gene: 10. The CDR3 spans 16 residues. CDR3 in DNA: TGTGCCAGCAGCCTACTCGACAGGGGGCGGCGAGAGACCCAGTACTTC. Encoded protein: CASSLLDRGRRETQYF.

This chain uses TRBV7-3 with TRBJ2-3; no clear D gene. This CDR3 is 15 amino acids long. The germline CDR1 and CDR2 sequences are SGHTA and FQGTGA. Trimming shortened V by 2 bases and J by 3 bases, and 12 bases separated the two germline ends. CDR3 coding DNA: TGTGCCAGCAGCTTATCGTACAGCACGACAGATACGCAGTATTTT. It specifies CASSLSYSTTDTQYF. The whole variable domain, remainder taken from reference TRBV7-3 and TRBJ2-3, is GAGVSQTPSNKVTEKGKYVELRCDPISGHTALYWYRQSLGQGPEFLIYFQGTGAADDSGLPNDRFFAVRPEGSVSTLKIQRTERGDSAVYLCASSLSYSTTDTQYFGPGTRLTVL.

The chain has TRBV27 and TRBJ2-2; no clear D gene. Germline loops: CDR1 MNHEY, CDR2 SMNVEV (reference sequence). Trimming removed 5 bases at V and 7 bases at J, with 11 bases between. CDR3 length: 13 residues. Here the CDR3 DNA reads TGTGCCAGCAGTCCCGTCGGCGGCGGGGAGCTGTTTTTT. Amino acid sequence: CASSPVGGGELFF.

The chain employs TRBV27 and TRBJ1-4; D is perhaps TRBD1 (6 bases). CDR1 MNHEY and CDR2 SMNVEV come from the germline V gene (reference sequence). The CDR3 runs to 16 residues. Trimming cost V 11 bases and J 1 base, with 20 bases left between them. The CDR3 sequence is CAPDGRGGGTNEKLFF. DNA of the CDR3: TGTGCCCCAGATGGGCGGGGGGGCGGAACTAATGAAAAACTGTTTTTT.

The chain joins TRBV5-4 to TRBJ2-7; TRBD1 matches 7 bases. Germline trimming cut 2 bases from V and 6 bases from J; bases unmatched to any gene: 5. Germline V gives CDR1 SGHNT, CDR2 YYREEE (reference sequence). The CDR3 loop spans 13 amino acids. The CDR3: CASSLGQGVEQYF. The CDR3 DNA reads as TGTGCCAGCAGCTTAGGGCAGGGGGTCGAGCAGTACTTC.

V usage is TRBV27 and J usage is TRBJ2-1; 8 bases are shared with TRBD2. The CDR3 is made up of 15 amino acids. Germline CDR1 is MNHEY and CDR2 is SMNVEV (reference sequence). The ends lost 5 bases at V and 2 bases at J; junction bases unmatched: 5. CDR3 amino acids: CASSPLADTYNEQFF. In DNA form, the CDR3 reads TGTGCCAGCAGTCCACTAGCGGATACCTACAATGAGCAGTTCTTC.

This CDR3 is CASSTDRGGPYEQYF. Written as DNA, the CDR3 is TGTGCCAGCAGCACGGACAGGGGAGGACCATACGAGCAGTACTTC. The genes are TRBV7-2 and TRBJ2-7; TRBD1 agrees at 9 bases. V shed 5 bases, J shed 4 bases, and the junction held 9 bases outside the gene matches. The germline CDR1 and CDR2 sequences are SGHTA and FQGNSA. The CDR3 covers 15 residues. Looking up the rest from reference TRBV7-2 and TRBJ2-7 gives the full variable domain: GAGVSQSPSNKVTEKGKDVELRCDPISGHTALYWYRQSLGQGLEFLIYFQGNSAPDKSGLPSDRFSAERTGGSVSTLTIQRTQQEDSAVYLCASSTDRGGPYEQYFGPGTRLTVT.

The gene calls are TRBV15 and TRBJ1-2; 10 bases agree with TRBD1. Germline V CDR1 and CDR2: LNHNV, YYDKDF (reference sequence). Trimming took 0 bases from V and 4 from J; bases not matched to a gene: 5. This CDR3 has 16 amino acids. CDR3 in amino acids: CATSRDLTGGGYGYTF. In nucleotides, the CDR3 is TGTGCCACCAGCAGAGATCTGACAGGGGGCGGCTATGGCTACACCTTC.

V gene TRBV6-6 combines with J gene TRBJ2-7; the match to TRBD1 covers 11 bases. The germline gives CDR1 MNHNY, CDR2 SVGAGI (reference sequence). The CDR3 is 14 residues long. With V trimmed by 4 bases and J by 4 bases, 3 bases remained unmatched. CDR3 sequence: CASSWTGGFYEQYF. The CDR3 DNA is TGTGCCAGCAGTTGGACAGGGGGCTTTTACGAGCAGTACTTC.

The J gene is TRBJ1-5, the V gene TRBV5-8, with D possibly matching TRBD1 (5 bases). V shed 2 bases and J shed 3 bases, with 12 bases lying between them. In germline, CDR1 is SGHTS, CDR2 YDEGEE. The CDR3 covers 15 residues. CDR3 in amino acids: CASSFKGRTNQPQHF. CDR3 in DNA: TGTGCCAGCAGCTTCAAGGGGCGGACCAATCAGCCCCAGCATTTT.

The CDR3 DNA follows: TGTGCCAGCAGTGAATCGGGAGGGGCTCTTAATCAGCCCCAGCATTTT. It encodes CASSESGGALNQPQHF. The gene calls are TRBV25-1 and TRBJ1-5; D possibly corresponds to TRBD1 (5 bases). This CDR3 spans 16 amino acids. The V end lost 1 base, the J end lost 4 bases, and 14 bases lay between the germline ends. Germline loops: CDR1 MGHDK, CDR2 SYGVNS. The whole variable domain, remainder taken from reference TRBV25-1 and TRBJ1-5, is EADIYQTPRYLVIGTGKKITLECSQTMGHDKMYWYQQDPGMELHLIHYSYGVNSTEKGDLSSESTVSRIRTEHFPLTLESARPSHTSQYLCASSESGGALNQPQHFGDGTRLSIL.

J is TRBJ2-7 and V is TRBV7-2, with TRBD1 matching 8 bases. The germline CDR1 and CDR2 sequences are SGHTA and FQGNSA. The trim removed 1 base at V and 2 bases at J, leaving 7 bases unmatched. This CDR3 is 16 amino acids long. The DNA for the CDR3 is TGTGCCAGCAGCTTAGGAGAGAGACAGGGGACCTACGAGCAGTACTTC. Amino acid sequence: CASSLGERQGTYEQYF.

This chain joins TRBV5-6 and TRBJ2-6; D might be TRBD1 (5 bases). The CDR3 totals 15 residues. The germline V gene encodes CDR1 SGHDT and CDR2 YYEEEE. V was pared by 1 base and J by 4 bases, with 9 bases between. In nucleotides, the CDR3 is TGTGCCAGCAGCTTGAGGGGTGGGGGGGCCAACGTCCTGACTTTC. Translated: CASSLRGGGANVLTF.

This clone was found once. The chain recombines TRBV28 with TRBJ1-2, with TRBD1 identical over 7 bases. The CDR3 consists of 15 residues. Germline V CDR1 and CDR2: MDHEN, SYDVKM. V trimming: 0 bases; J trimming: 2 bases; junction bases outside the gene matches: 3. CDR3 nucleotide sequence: TGTGCCAGCAGTTTATGGCAGGGGGGAAACTATGGCTACACCTTC. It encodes CASSLWQGGNYGYTF.

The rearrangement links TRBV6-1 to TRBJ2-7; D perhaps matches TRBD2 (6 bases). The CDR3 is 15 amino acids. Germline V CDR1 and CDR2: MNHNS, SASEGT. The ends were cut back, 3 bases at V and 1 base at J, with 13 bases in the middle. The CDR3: CASSDLGLASYEQYF. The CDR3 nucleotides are TGTGCCAGCAGTGACCTCGGGCTAGCGTCCTACGAGCAGTACTTC.

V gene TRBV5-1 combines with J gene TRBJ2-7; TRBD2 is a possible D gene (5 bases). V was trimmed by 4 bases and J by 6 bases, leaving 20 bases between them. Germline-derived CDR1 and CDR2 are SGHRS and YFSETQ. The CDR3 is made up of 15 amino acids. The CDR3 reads CASSQDYRGWSEQYF. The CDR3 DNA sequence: TGCGCCAGCAGCCAAGATTACCGGGGTTGGAGCGAGCAGTACTTC.

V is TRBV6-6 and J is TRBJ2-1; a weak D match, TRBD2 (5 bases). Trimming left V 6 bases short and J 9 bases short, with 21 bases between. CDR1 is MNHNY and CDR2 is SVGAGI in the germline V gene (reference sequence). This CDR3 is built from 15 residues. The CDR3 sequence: CASSFGEGASSEQFF. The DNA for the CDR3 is TGTGCCAGCAGCTTCGGAGAGGGCGCCTCAAGTGAGCAGTTCTTC.

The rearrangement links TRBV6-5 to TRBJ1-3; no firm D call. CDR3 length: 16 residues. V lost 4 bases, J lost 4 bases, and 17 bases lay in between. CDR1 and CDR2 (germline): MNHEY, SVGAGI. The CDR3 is CASSFGLPGSGNTIYF. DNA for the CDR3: TGTGCCAGCAGTTTTGGACTCCCCGGTTCGGGAAACACCATATATTTT.

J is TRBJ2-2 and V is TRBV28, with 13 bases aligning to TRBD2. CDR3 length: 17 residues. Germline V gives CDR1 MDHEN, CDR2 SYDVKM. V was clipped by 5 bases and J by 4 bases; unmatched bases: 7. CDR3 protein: CASSPRTSGSFTGELFF. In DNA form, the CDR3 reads TGTGCCAGCAGTCCGAGGACTAGCGGGAGTTTCACCGGGGAGCTGTTTTTT.

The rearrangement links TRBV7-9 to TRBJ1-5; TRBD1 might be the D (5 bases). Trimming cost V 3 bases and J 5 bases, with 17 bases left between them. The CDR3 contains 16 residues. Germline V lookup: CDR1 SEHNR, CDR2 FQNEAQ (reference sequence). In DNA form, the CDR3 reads TGTGCCAGCAGCTTTATGGGGGGGTTAAGCCATCAGCCCCAGCATTTT. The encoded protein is CASSFMGGLSHQPQHF.

CDR3 sequence reads: CASSLSPGQGEQYF. Here the CDR3 DNA reads TGTGCCAGCAGTTTATCGCCGGGACAGGGGGAGCAGTACTTC. The J gene is TRBJ2-7, the V gene TRBV28; TRBD1 aligns across 10 bases. The ends lost 1 base at V and 7 bases at J; junction bases unmatched: 4. CDR1 and CDR2 from the germline V gene are MDHEN and SYDVKM. The CDR3 length is 14 residues.

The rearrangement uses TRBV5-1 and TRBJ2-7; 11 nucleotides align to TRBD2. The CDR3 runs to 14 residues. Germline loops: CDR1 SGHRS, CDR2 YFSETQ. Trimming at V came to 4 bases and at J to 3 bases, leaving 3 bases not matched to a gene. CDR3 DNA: TGCGCCAGCAGCCGAGGGACTAGCGGCTACGAGCAGTACTTC. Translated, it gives CASSRGTSGYEQYF.

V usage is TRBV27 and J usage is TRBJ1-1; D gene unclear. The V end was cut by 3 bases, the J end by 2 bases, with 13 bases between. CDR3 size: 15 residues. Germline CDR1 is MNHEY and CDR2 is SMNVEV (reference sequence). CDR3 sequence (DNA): TGTGCCAGCAGTTTTGAGGTTCAAGGTAACACTGAAGCTTTCTTT. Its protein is CASSFEVQGNTEAFF.

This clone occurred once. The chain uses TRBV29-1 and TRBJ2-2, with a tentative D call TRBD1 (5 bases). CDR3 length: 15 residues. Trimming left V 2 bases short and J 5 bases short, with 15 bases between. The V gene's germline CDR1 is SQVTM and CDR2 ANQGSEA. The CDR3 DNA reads TGCAGCGTTGAAAGGTATCAGGGTATTACCGGGGAGCTGTTTTTT. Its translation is CSVERYQGITGELFF.

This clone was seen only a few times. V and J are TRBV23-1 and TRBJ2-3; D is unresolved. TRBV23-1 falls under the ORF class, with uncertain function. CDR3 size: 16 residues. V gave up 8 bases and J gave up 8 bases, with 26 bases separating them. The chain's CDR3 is CASGSRHRWNTRTQYF. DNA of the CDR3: TGCGCCAGCGGTTCGAGACATCGTTGGAACACTCGTACGCAGTATTTT.

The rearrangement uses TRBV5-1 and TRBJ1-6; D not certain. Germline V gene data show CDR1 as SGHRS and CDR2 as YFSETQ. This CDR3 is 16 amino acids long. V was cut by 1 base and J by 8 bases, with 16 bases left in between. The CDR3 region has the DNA TGCGCCAGCAGCTTGTTGAGGGCCGAACTTGATTCACCCCTCCACTTT. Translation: CASSLLRAELDSPLHF.

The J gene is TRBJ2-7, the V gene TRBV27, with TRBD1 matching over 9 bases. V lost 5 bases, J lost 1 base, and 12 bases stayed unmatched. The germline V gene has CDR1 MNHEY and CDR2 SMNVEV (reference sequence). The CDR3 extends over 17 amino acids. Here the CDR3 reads CASSPSRDRVGSYEQYF. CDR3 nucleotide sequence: TGTGCCAGCAGTCCGTCCCGGGACAGGGTGGGGTCCTACGAGCAGTACTTC.

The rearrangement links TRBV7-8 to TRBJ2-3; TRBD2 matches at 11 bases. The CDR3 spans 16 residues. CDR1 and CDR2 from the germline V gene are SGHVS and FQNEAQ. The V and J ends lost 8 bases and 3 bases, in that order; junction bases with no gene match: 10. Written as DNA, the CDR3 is TGTGCCAGCGGGTATCGACTAGCGGGATCAACAGATACGCAGTATTTT. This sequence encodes CASGYRLAGSTDTQYF. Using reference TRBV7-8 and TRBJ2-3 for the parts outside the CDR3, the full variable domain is GAGVSQSPRYKVAKRGQDVALRCDPISGHVSLFWYQQALGQGPEFLTYFQNEAQLDKSGLPSDRFFAERPEGSVSTLKIQRTQQEDSAVYLCASGYRLAGSTDTQYFGPGTRLTVL.

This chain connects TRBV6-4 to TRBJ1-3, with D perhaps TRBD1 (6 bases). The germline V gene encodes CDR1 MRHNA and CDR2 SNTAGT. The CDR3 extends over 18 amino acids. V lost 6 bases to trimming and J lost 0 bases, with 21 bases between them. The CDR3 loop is CASREQGPVAHSGNTIYF. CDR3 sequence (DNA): TGTGCCAGCAGAGAACAGGGACCGGTTGCCCACTCTGGAAACACCATATATTTT.

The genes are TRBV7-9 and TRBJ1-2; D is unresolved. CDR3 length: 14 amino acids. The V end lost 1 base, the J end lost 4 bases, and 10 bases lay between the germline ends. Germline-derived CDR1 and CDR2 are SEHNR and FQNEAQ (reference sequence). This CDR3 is CASSLGEGSYGYTF. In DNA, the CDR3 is TGTGCCAGCAGCTTAGGGGAGGGCTCCTATGGCTACACCTTC.